This TCR beta chain was sequenced for a study of spatial heterogeneity in lung cancer. Overall study findings and caveats: Within tumors, counts of expanded alpha and beta TCRs tracked tumor mutation counts.

This clonotype was seen at least ten times. The antigen remains undetermined. Every cDNA TCR molecule received its own unique molecular identifier. TCRdb fed the 5' RACE reads into MiXCR, producing one record per CDR3 protein. The table has 8,000 to 9,500 distinct CDR3 sequences, 2.9% seen once; the top ten hold about an eighth. The germline V gene encodes CDR1 SQVTM and CDR2 ANQGSEA. With 7 bases clipped from V and 2 bases from J, the junction kept 1 base outside the gene matches. This CDR3 spans 12 amino acids. The time point denotes: sample taken at primary tumor resection. Unsorted samples of tumor, nontumor lung or frozen PBMC had their whole RNA sequenced.

The chain is built from TRBV29-1 and TRBJ2-2; 7 bases match TRBD2. The receptor comes from a male donor with early-stage non-small cell lung cancer. Sample: lung tumor tissue, taken at surgery. CDR3 DNA sequence: TGCAGCGGGGGGGGAAACACCGGGGAGCTGTTTTTT. This encodes CSGGGNTGELFF.